This T cell receptor (beta chain) was identified in a study of T cell responses to AZD1222 COVID-19 vaccine. Study-wide findings and caveats: Repertoires were obtained solely post-peak T cell response. Spike-spanning, vaccine-associated CD4 TCRs were dominant at 160-218 and 743-854. Reportedly, nearly half of unique spike TCRs recognized epitopes outside B.1.351/B.1.1.7 mutations. Recipients of AZD1222 seropositive at baseline numbered only 5 or 6.

To note about this clone: The target antigen is unknown.

TCRdb keeps only in-frame clones here, not all; method: immunoSEQ multiplex PCR. The sample lists about 220,000 clones; 85% to 95% were seen once. Sequences were derived from peripheral blood, sampled on day 0 of MenACWY control vaccination. The clonotype comes from an adult in good health.

The CDR3 is CASTPPGDNYEQYF. The CDR3 DNA follows: TGTGCCAGTACCCCCCCGGGCGACAACTACGAGCAGTACTTC. The chain is built from TRBV19 and TRBJ2-7, with no clear D. The ends were cut back, 7 bases at V and 3 bases at J, with 16 bases in the middle. Germline V gene sequence: CDR1 LNHDA, CDR2 SQIVND (reference sequence). This CDR3 contains 14 residues.